The 20 T cell receptor beta chains below come from one sample, sequenced in a study of T cells in Graves' hyperthyroidism and ophthalmopathy. RNA transcripts gave rise to amplified TCR beta CDR3 regions. TCR CDR3 underwent first-round RT-PCR with the HTBI primer set. Each CDR3 protein gets one entry after TCRdb re-called the multiplex PCR reads with MiXCR. This sample yields around 210,000 distinct CDR3 sequences, of which less than 20% are seen a single time; around 48% belongs to the top ten. Material for sequencing was blood. These receptors were collected from a woman aged 50 to 60 with Graves' hyperthyroidism.

This sequence joins TRBV7-2 and TRBJ2-2; D remains ambiguous. Germline V gene sequence: CDR1 SGHTA, CDR2 FQGNSA. The CDR3 has 15 residues. Trimming took off 3 bases at V and 0 bases at J, with 8 bases between the two ends. The CDR3 region is CASSLSTANTGELFF. The CDR3, as DNA: TGTGCCAGCAGCTTGTCAACCGCGAACACCGGGGAGCTGTTTTTT.

This clonotype appeared a few times. V usage is TRBV20-1 and J usage is TRBJ2-5; D gene uncertain. The CDR3 covers 13 residues. V lost 5 bases to trimming and J lost 1 base, with 11 bases between them. Germline V gives CDR1 DFQATT, CDR2 SNEGSKA (reference sequence). In DNA form, the CDR3 reads TGCAGTGCTTCAAGGACCTTCCAAGAGACCCAGTACTTC. Its protein product is CSASRTFQETQYF.

The chain employs TRBV3-1 and TRBJ2-2; TRBD2 aligns across 10 bases. There are 18 residues in the CDR3. Germline loops: CDR1 LGHDT, CDR2 YNNKEL (reference sequence). Trimming removed 4 bases from V and 5 bases from J; junction bases left unmatched: 13. DNA of the CDR3: TGTGCCAGCAGCCCCCCCCCGGCTAGCGGGAGATCTACCGGGGAGCTGTTTTTT. Protein: CASSPPPASGRSTGELFF.

This clonotype was observed a few times. It may be a read error: a sequence one base away is much more abundant. In this CDR3 the conserved last residue, phenylalanine or tryptophan, is missing, so a read error is likely. The chain links TRBV12-3 or TRBV12-4 to TRBJ1-2; TRBD1 might be the D (6 bases). The CDR3 has 13 amino acids. With 6 bases removed from V and 2 bases from J, the gap between germline ends came to 10 bases. The chain's CDR3 is CASSLDRNYGYTS. Here the CDR3 DNA reads TGTGCCAGCAGCCTGGACAGAAACTATGGCTACACCTCC.

This clonotype has just a few counts. The gene calls are TRBV7-3 and TRBJ2-5; TRBD1 matches 7 bases. Per germline, CDR1 SGHTA and CDR2 FQGTGA. Germline trimming cut 3 bases from V and 5 bases from J; bases unmatched to any gene: 3. The CDR3 is 13 amino acids. Here the CDR3 reads CASSFGQVETQYF. The CDR3 DNA reads TGTGCCAGCAGCTTTGGACAGGTGGAGACCCAGTACTTC.

This clonotype was picked up many times. This chain connects TRBV2 to TRBJ2-7; D gene uncertain. Trimming removed 7 bases from V and 1 base from J, with 8 bases in between. CDR3 size: 12 residues. Germline V gene sequence: CDR1 SNHLY, CDR2 FYNNEI. CDR3 residues: CASTSSSYEQYF. The CDR3, as DNA: TGTGCCAGCACCAGTTCTTCCTACGAGCAGTACTTC. Supplemented by reference TRBV2 and TRBJ2-7, the full variable domain reads EPEVTQTPSHQVTQMGQEVILRCVPISNHLYFYWYRQILGQKVEFLVSFYNNEISEKSEIFDDQFSVERPDGSNFTLKIRSTKLEDSAMYFCASTSSSYEQYFGPGTRLTVT.

This clonotype was detected a few times. J is TRBJ2-1 and V is TRBV15, with TRBD2 matching 7 bases. Trimming took 0 bases from V and 3 from J; bases not matched to a gene: 5. This CDR3 region has 16 residues. Germline CDR1 reads LNHNV; CDR2 reads YYDKDF (reference sequence). Here the CDR3 reads CATSRDRRDYYNEQFF. The CDR3 region has the DNA TGTGCCACCAGCAGAGATCGCCGGGACTACTACAATGAGCAGTTCTTC.

J is TRBJ2-7 and V is TRBV6-1, with TRBD1 identical over 10 bases. V gave up 5 bases and J gave up 3 bases; unmatched junction bases: 10. This CDR3 comprises 16 residues. Per the germline V gene, CDR1 is MNHNS and CDR2 is SASEGT. CDR3 nucleotides: TGTGCCAGCAGTTCGTTCCGGGGGGACAGGGGCTACGAGCAGTACTTC. It encodes CASSSFRGDRGYEQYF.

In its sample, this clonotype was seen once. Possible read error: a much larger clone is one base away. V usage is TRBV20-1 and J usage is TRBJ2-5; a possible D gene is TRBD2 (5 bases). The J call is uncertain, as TRBJ2-1 better fits the DNA end. The CDR3 consists of 12 residues. CDR1 is DFQATT and CDR2 is SNEGSKA in the germline V gene (reference sequence). CDR3 sequence (DNA): TGCAGTGCTAGAAGGTCCGGGGAGACCCAGTTCTTC. It encodes CSARRSGETQFF.

Many counts were recorded for this clonotype. This chain links TRBV28 with TRBJ2-1; D is possibly TRBD2 (6 bases). V gave up 3 bases and J gave up 0 bases, with 9 bases separating them. The CDR3 extends over 15 amino acids. The germline V gene encodes CDR1 MDHEN and CDR2 SYDVKM. The CDR3 nucleotides read TGTGCCAGCAGTTTCGGCGGGGCCTCCTACAATGAGCAGTTCTTC. It translates to CASSFGGASYNEQFF.

J is TRBJ1-1 and V is TRBV27, with 12 bases that match TRBD1. Looked up from germline, CDR1 is MNHEY and CDR2 is SMNVEV (reference sequence). V was clipped by 4 bases and J by 5 bases; unmatched bases: 8. The CDR3 totals 16 residues. CDR3 DNA sequence: TGTGCCAGCAGTTCCAGGGGACAGGGGGCGGAAACTGAAGCTTTCTTT. Translating gives CASSSRGQGAETEAFF.

Concerning this clonotype itself: A read error may be the cause here, since a much bigger clone is one base away. The V gene is TRBV3-1, the J gene TRBJ2-1, with 12 bases fitting TRBD2. V gave up 4 bases and J gave up 6 bases; unmatched junction bases: 1. Germline V gene lookup returns CDR1 LGHDT and CDR2 YNNKEL (reference sequence). The CDR3 spans 14 residues. CDR3 in amino acids: CASSPTSGSNEQFF. DNA for the CDR3: TGTGCCAGCAGCCCGACTAGCGGGAGCAATGAGCAGTTCTTC.

The chain uses TRBV7-3 and TRBJ1-6, with a weak D call TRBD1 (6 bases). V was clipped by 0 bases and J by 7 bases, with 10 bases between them. This CDR3 spans 15 amino acids. The germline gives CDR1 SGHTA, CDR2 FQGTGA. CDR3 loop: CASSLTGGGNSPLHF. The CDR3 DNA reads TGTGCCAGCAGCTTAACTGGGGGCGGGAATTCACCCCTCCACTTT.

This clonotype was seen at least ten times. This chain links TRBV12-3 or TRBV12-4 with TRBJ2-3; either TRBD1 or TRBD2 may fit D (5 bases each). The J call may be faulty, since TRBJ2-5 better matches the DNA end. The CDR3 consists of 12 residues. The CDR3 loop is CASSLVGDTQYF. CDR3 sequence (DNA): TGTGCCAGCAGTTTAGTGGGGGATACCCAGTACTTC.

This clonotype was observed a handful of times. The rearrangement joins TRBV7-9 to TRBJ2-5; D call uncertain. This CDR3 spans 15 amino acids. The V and J ends lost 1 base and 2 bases respectively, with 11 bases between them. The germline CDR1 and CDR2 sequences are SEHNR and FQNEAQ (reference sequence). CDR3 in amino acids: CASSLEMASQETQYF. Here the CDR3 DNA reads TGTGCCAGCAGCTTAGAAATGGCCTCTCAAGAGACCCAGTACTTC.

This clonotype has ten or more counts. J is TRBJ1-5 and V is TRBV28; D ambiguous. Germline V gives CDR1 MDHEN, CDR2 SYDVKM. There are 15 residues in the CDR3. V dropped 6 bases and J dropped 0 bases, with 12 bases sitting between them. CDR3 sequence: CASSPIGISNQPQHF. In DNA form, the CDR3 reads TGTGCCAGCAGCCCCATAGGCATTAGCAATCAGCCCCAGCATTTT. Based on the CDR3 plus reference TRBV28 and TRBJ1-5, the full variable domain is DVKVTQSSRYLVKRTGEKVFLECVQDMDHENMFWYRQDPGLGLRLIYFSYDVKMKEKGDIPEGYSVSREKKERFSLILESASTNQTSMYLCASSPIGISNQPQHFGDGTRLSIL.

This clonotype is medium-sized (0.01 to 0.1%) within its sample. The chain is built from TRBV27 and TRBJ2-1; D might be TRBD2 (6 bases). Between the trimmed V and J ends, which lost 6 bases and 9 bases, there was a span of 12 bases. CDR1 and CDR2 (germline): MNHEY, SMNVEV (reference sequence). The CDR3 loop spans 12 amino acids. As DNA, the CDR3 is TGTGCCAGCAGCCCGCTCGGGGGTGAGCAGTTCTTC. This codes for CASSPLGGEQFF.

The DNA for the CDR3 is TGTGCCAGCAGTTTAGAGACAGGGCTGGAGACCCAGTACTTC. This sequence encodes CASSLETGLETQYF. The chain has TRBV27 and TRBJ2-5, with TRBD1 matching 7 bases. The germline CDR1 and CDR2 sequences are MNHEY and SMNVEV (reference sequence). J gave up 5 bases and V 2 bases, and 5 bases lay outside the gene matches. The CDR3 extends over 14 amino acids.

There are many counts of this clonotype. In DNA form, the CDR3 reads TGTGCCAGCAACCTTTTACAGGGCGGCCAAGAGACCCAGTACTTC. Amino acid sequence: CASNLLQGGQETQYF. The J gene is TRBJ2-5, the V gene TRBV28; D may be TRBD1 (6 bases). The CDR3 runs 15 residues. The germline gives CDR1 MDHEN, CDR2 SYDVKM. V shed 7 bases and J shed 1 base, with 16 bases lying between them.

The chain links TRBV24-1 to TRBJ2-1; D remains ambiguous. Germline CDR1 and CDR2: KGHDR and SFDVKD. V was cut by 1 base and J by 0 bases, with 12 bases left in between. The CDR3 loop spans 17 amino acids. The chain's CDR3 is CATSDFSSGASYNEQFF. The CDR3, as DNA: TGTGCCACCAGTGATTTTTCTAGTGGAGCCTCCTACAATGAGCAGTTCTTC.